These 18 T cell receptor beta chains came from one sample sequenced in a study of T cell repertoires in cytomegalovirus infection. TCRdb independently ran MiXCR on the reads; one entry per CDR3 protein. The sample shows some 940,000 distinct CDR3 sequences, around 29% of them seen only once. Their antigens remain unidentified. The sample in question was cultured CD8+ T cells from PBMCs, obtained from culture after CMV antigen stimulation. These receptors were collected from a human donor in good health (CMV status not recorded). Some clones in this sample may be carry-over from other donors' samples.

The chain employs TRBV27 and TRBJ2-1; TRBD2 matches 16 bases. From germline, CDR1 is MNHEY and CDR2 SMNVEV (reference sequence). With V trimmed by 7 bases and J by 2 bases, 5 bases remained unmatched. This CDR3 is 17 amino acids long. CDR3 in DNA: TGTGCCAGCACCGGGACTAGCGGGGGGGAGGCCTACAATGAGCAGTTCTTC. Protein: CASTGTSGGEAYNEQFF.

The V gene is TRBV2, the J gene TRBJ1-1; weak D call: TRBD1 (5 bases). The germline V gene encodes CDR1 SNHLY and CDR2 FYNNEI. The CDR3 runs to 14 residues. Trimming left V 7 bases short and J 1 base short, with 13 bases between. CDR3 bases: TGTGCCAGCAAGGAGGGACCGTGGAACACTGAAGCTTTCTTT. The encoded protein is CASKEGPWNTEAFF.

This clonotype is a singleton in its sample. The chain is built from TRBV6-2 or TRBV6-3 and TRBJ2-1, with D unresolved. From germline, CDR1 is MNHEY and CDR2 SVGEGT. This CDR3 region has 17 residues. V lost 4 bases, J lost 0 bases, and 16 bases lay in between. The CDR3 sequence: CASSFDANDYSYNEQFF. The CDR3 DNA follows: TGTGCCAGCAGTTTCGACGCAAACGATTACTCCTACAATGAGCAGTTCTTC.

This sequence joins TRBV7-2 and TRBJ2-1; D remains unclear. Germline-derived CDR1 and CDR2 are SGHTA and FQGNSA. CDR3 size: 16 residues. The V gene lost 5 bases and the J gene lost 7 bases, with 21 bases spanning the gap. The CDR3: CASSRYERWAANEQFF. CDR3 DNA: TGTGCCAGCAGCAGGTATGAGCGCTGGGCGGCTAATGAGCAGTTCTTC. Drawing the rest from reference TRBV7-2 and TRBJ2-1, the complete variable domain is GAGVSQSPSNKVTEKGKDVELRCDPISGHTALYWYRQSLGQGLEFLIYFQGNSAPDKSGLPSDRFSAERTGGSVSTLTIQRTQQEDSAVYLCASSRYERWAANEQFFGPGTRLTVL.

The genes are TRBV27 and TRBJ2-1, with D maybe TRBD2 (5 bases). With 4 bases removed from V and 8 bases from J, the gap between germline ends came to 12 bases. The length of the CDR3 is 13 residues. Per germline, CDR1 MNHEY and CDR2 SMNVEV (reference sequence). CDR3 protein: CASSSGVWDEQFF. The CDR3 coding sequence is TGTGCCAGCAGTTCCGGGGTTTGGGATGAGCAGTTCTTC.

The chain links TRBV4-1 to TRBJ1-2; D gene uncertain. CDR3 length: 14 amino acids. From germline, CDR1 is MGHRA and CDR2 YSYEKL. Trimming pared 4 bases from V and 14 bases from J, leaving 23 bases between. The CDR3 protein is CASSLVAPDGRKTF. The DNA for the CDR3 is TGCGCCAGCAGCCTAGTCGCTCCGGACGGGCGGAAGACCTTC.

This chain joins TRBV7-6 and TRBJ2-3; D possibly corresponds to TRBD2 (6 bases). CDR1 SGHVS and CDR2 FNYEAQ come from the germline V gene. The length of the CDR3 is 15 residues. Trimming cost V 5 bases and J 2 bases, with 14 bases left between them. DNA of the CDR3: TGTGCCAGCAGCCCTGAATGGGGGGTCACAGATACGCAGTATTTT. Amino acids: CASSPEWGVTDTQYF.

The chain joins TRBV6-6 to TRBJ2-1, with D tentatively TRBD1 or TRBD2 (5 bases each). V lost 0 bases and J lost 10, with 7 bases in between. Per germline, CDR1 MNHNY and CDR2 SVGAGI (reference sequence). The CDR3 is made up of 12 amino acids. CDR3 nucleotides: TGTGCCAGCAGTTACTCCAGGGAGGAGCAGTTCTTC. It encodes CASSYSREEQFF.

The chain joins TRBV28 to TRBJ2-5, with 12 bases lining up with TRBD1. Germline CDR1 reads MDHEN; CDR2 reads SYDVKM. The CDR3 has 16 amino acids. The V segment lost 5 bases and the J segment 1 base; nucleotides outside the gene matches: 5. The CDR3 DNA reads TGTGCCAGCAGTCCCCGGGACAGGGGGCTCCAAGAGACCCAGTACTTC. The encoded protein is CASSPRDRGLQETQYF.

This clonotype has ten or more counts. V gene TRBV7-9 combines with J gene TRBJ1-1; D is possibly TRBD1 (5 bases). This CDR3 contains 18 residues. Germline assignment: CDR1 SEHNR and CDR2 FQNEAQ (reference sequence). The V end lost 4 bases, the J end lost 3 bases, and 24 bases lay between the germline ends. CDR3: CASSSGWWGDGNYTEAFF. DNA of the CDR3: TGTGCCAGCAGCTCGGGCTGGTGGGGGGACGGAAACTACACTGAAGCTTTCTTT.

The chain uses TRBV5-5 and TRBJ2-7; D gene unclear. CDR1 SGHKS and CDR2 YYEKEE come from the germline V gene (reference sequence). V lost 4 bases and J lost 4, with 12 bases in between. This CDR3 has 13 residues. CDR3 sequence: CASSTKNSYEQYV. As DNA, the CDR3 is TGTGCCAGCAGCACTAAGAACAGTTACGAGCAGTACGTC.

The rearrangement joins TRBV25-1 to TRBJ2-1; D is unclear. V lost 0 bases to trimming and J lost 8 bases, with 14 bases between them. From germline, CDR1 is MGHDK and CDR2 SYGVNS. This CDR3 is built from 15 residues. This chain's CDR3 is CASSEYFPGDDEQFF. CDR3 DNA: TGTGCCAGCAGTGAATACTTCCCCGGTGACGATGAGCAGTTCTTC.

This rearrangement joins TRBV25-1 to TRBJ1-5, with D unresolved. CDR1 is MGHDK, CDR2 SYGVNS, per germline. The V and J ends lost 2 bases and 6 bases respectively, with 8 bases between them. The CDR3 spans 13 residues. CDR3 protein: CASSEGWTQPQHF. The CDR3 region has the DNA TGTGCCAGCAGTGAAGGGTGGACTCAGCCCCAGCATTTT. The full variable domain, in which reference TRBV25-1 and TRBJ1-5 provide the parts outside the CDR3, is EADIYQTPRYLVIGTGKKITLECSQTMGHDKMYWYQQDPGMELHLIHYSYGVNSTEKGDLSSESTVSRIRTEHFPLTLESARPSHTSQYLCASSEGWTQPQHFGDGTRLSIL.

The sample holds one count of this clonotype. Being one base from a much bigger clone, this may be a read error. This chain joins TRBV7-8 and TRBJ2-3; TRBD2 aligns across 8 bases. This CDR3 has 15 residues. The germline V gene encodes CDR1 SGHVS and CDR2 FQNEAQ. The CDR3 DNA reads as TGTGCCAACAGCTTACTCGGGGGGGGGGCAGATACGCAGTATTTT. Its translation: CANSLLGGGADTQYF.

This rearrangement joins TRBV9 to TRBJ1-2; D is undetermined. The CDR3 sequence is 16 residues long. Per germline, CDR1 SGDLS and CDR2 YYNGEE. V lost 6 bases and J 4 bases, leaving 22 bases between the germline ends. The chain's CDR3 is CASTPLEEDLIYGYTF. The DNA of the CDR3 is TGTGCCAGCACCCCCCTAGAAGAGGATCTTATCTATGGCTACACCTTC.

This clonotype has ten or more counts. V is TRBV7-6 and J is TRBJ2-2, with TRBD2 identical over 9 bases. Germline loops: CDR1 SGHVS, CDR2 FNYEAQ. This CDR3 contains 17 residues. V shed 5 bases and J 3 bases; nucleotides not matched to a gene: 10. CDR3 protein: CASSPRGRLADTGELFF. CDR3 nucleotides: TGTGCCAGCAGCCCTAGAGGGCGACTAGCGGACACCGGGGAGCTGTTTTTT.

The chain carries TRBV6-1 and TRBJ2-7; D is perhaps TRBD1 (6 bases). This CDR3 spans 14 amino acids. Trimming stripped 6 bases from V and 4 bases from J, with 16 bases between. Germline assignment: CDR1 MNHNS and CDR2 SASEGT. The CDR3 sequence: CASRGPGAQYEQYV. The CDR3 DNA is TGTGCCAGCAGGGGACCAGGGGCGCAATACGAGCAGTACGTC.

The chain couples TRBV5-6 to TRBJ2-2, with 9 bases lining up with TRBD2. Germline CDR1 reads SGHDT; CDR2 reads YYEEEE. V lost 0 bases to trimming and J lost 11 bases; unmatched junction nucleotides: 11. The CDR3 has 16 residues. The CDR3 DNA reads TGTGCCAGCAGCTTGGGGCTAGCGGGGACAATCGGAGAGCTGTTTTTT. This sequence encodes CASSLGLAGTIGELFF.